The present TCR beta chain was sequenced within a study of T cells in localized non-small cell lung cancer. Study observations and caveats: Turning up in adjacent lung were a median roughly 59 of the top 100 tumor clones. Prolonged overall survival went with higher T cell density in the blood. Adjacent uninvolved lung had the highest clonality, suggesting focused antigen responses. Heterogeneity remains possible because sequencing was limited to only one tumor region.

With V trimmed by 4 bases and J by 6 bases, 12 bases remained unmatched. Germline V lookup: CDR1 SGHRS, CDR2 YFSETQ. The CDR3 extends over 17 amino acids. Generated by immunoSEQ multiplex PCR, the TCRdb table keeps only in-frame clones and is missing some. The data show nearly 25,000 clones, with 86% seen just once and approximately 5% held by the top ten. As regards this clone: Its antigen is as yet unknown.

Sequenced here: peripheral blood, sampled before any cancer treatment. This TCR came from a male donor at least 60 years old with stage II squamous cell lung carcinoma. The J gene is TRBJ2-3, the V gene TRBV5-1, with 12 positions matching TRBD1. In DNA, the CDR3 is TGCGCCAGCAGCCCCACGCCGGGACAGGGGGCCCGGGATACGCAGTATTTT. This gives the protein CASSPTPGQGARDTQYF. Based on the CDR3 plus reference TRBV5-1 and TRBJ2-3, the full variable domain is KAGVTQTPRYLIKTRGQQVTLSCSPISGHRSVSWYQQTPGQGLQFLFEYFSETQRNKGNFPGRFSGRQFSNSRSEMNVSTLELGDSALYLCASSPTPGQGARDTQYFGPGTRLTVL.